What follows describes a single TCR beta chain. As yet, its antigen is unknown. Germline trimming cut 1 base from V and 5 bases from J; bases unmatched to any gene: 7. The CDR3 extends over 17 amino acids. Germline CDR1 SGHAT, CDR2 FQNNGV. This PCR relied on a set of 60 Vbeta primers and 13 Jbeta primers. The repertoire was sequenced with immunoSEQ multiplex PCR; TCRdb's copy has only in-frame clones and lacks some. The sample holds about 55,000 clones, 70% to 80% seen once. These data originate in a study of cytomegalovirus exposure and HLA in healthy donors. Background on the study: An early release of data contained 80 million to 85 million unique TCRs, which came from HLA-typed donors. Broader study findings: Another analysis was done later, and it associated around 16,000 TCR beta sequences with HLA alleles at 0.05 false discovery rate. Most sequenced TCRs were rare (though some public TCRs occurred in many donors).

The chain recombines TRBV11-2 with TRBJ1-4, with 10 positions matching TRBD1. This clonotype originated in a female donor in good health and CMV-seronegative. Sequencing input: PBMCs. The CDR3 region is CASSLGWTGGLNEKLFF. In DNA form, the CDR3 reads TGTGCCAGCAGCTTAGGTTGGACAGGGGGATTAAATGAAAAACTGTTTTTT. The full variable domain, its missing parts supplied by reference TRBV11-2 and TRBJ1-4, is EAGVAQSPRYKIIEKRQSVAFWCNPISGHATLYWYQQILGQGPKLLIQFQNNGVVDDSQLPKDRFSAERLKGVDSTLKIQPAKLEDSAVYLCASSLGWTGGLNEKLFFGSGTQLSVL.